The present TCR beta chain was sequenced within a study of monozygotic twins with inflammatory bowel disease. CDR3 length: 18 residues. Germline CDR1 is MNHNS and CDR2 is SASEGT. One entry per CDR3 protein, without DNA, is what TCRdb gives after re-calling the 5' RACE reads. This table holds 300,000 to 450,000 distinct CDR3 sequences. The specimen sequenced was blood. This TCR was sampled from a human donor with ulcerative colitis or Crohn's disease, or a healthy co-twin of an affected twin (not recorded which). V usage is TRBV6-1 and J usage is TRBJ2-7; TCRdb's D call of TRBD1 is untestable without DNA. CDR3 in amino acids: CASSEAHSGQGTTYEQYF.